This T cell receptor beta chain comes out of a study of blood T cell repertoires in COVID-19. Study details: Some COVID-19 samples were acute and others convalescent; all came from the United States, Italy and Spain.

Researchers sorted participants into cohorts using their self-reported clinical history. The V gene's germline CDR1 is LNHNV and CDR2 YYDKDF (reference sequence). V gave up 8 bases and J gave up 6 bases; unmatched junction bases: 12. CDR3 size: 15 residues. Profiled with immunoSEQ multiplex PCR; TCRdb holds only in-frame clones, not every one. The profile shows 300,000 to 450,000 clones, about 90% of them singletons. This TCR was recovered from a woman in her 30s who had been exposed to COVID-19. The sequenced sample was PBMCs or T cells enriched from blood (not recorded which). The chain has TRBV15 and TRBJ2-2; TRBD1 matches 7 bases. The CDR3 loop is CATRGGAKSPGELFF. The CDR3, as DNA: TGTGCCACCCGAGGGGGCGCCAAGTCCCCCGGGGAGCTGTTTTTT.